This T cell receptor (beta chain) derives from a study of cytomegalovirus exposure and HLA in healthy donors. Whole-study results and caveats: Most CMV-associated TCR beta chains were later found to appear HLA-restricted.

Details on this clone: Its antigen is still unknown.

The primer mix had 60 Vbeta and 13 Jbeta primers. Generated by immunoSEQ multiplex PCR, the TCRdb table keeps only in-frame clones and is missing some. In the table there are 150,000 or so clones, approximately 80% of which are singletons. Trimming removed 0 bases at V and 2 bases at J, with 17 bases between. In germline, CDR1 is MDHEN, CDR2 SYDVKM. This CDR3 is 17 amino acids long. This clonotype was obtained from a man aged 40-55 years in good health and CMV-seropositive. Material: PBMCs. V gene TRBV28 combines with J gene TRBJ2-7, with a weak D call TRBD2 (7 bases). The CDR3 nucleotides are TGTGCCAGCAGTTTATGGGGGGCTAGCGGTAGTACCTACGAGCAGTACTTC. It translates to CASSLWGASGSTYEQYF.